The next 16 T cell receptor beta chains were all read from a single sample in a study of vaccination effects on CD4 cells after COVID-19. ViraFEST expansion of antigen-specific CD4+ T cells with viral peptide pools preceded sequencing. The authors isolated CD4+ T cells after 10 days of culture. These TCRs are of unknown antigen specificity. Sequencing used immunoSEQ multiplex PCR; TCRdb keeps in-frame clones, though not all of them. The profile covers tens of thousands of clones, with 65% to 85% appearing a single time and about 10% taken by the ten largest. Sequences were derived from CD4+ T cells from PBMCs cultured with HCoV-229E spike peptides, sampled before COVID-19 vaccination. These receptors all stem from a human donor who received a COVID-19 vaccine.

This clone was seen only a few times. This chain uses TRBV30 with TRBJ1-1, with 7 bases matching TRBD1. J was trimmed by 0 bases and V by 2 bases; bases with no gene match: 9. The germline V gene encodes CDR1 GTSNPN and CDR2 SVGIG (reference sequence). This CDR3 has 16 amino acids. The CDR3 protein is CAWSPAPGQLNTEAFF. CDR3 DNA: TGTGCCTGGAGTCCTGCTCCGGGACAGCTGAACACTGAAGCTTTCTTT.

The V call is TRBV9, the J call TRBJ1-4; tentative D call: TRBD1 (5 bases). Trimming left V 0 bases short and J 4 bases short, with 13 bases between. Germline CDR1 is SGDLS and CDR2 is YYNGEE. This CDR3 region has 16 residues. The DNA of the CDR3 is TGTGCCAGCAGCGTAGATGGGGCAGGTATTAATGAAAAACTGTTTTTT. Amino acids: CASSVDGAGINEKLFF.

This chain uses TRBV4-1 with TRBJ2-2; TRBD1 matches at 12 bases. This CDR3 has 18 amino acids. V gave up 1 base and J gave up 1 base; unmatched junction bases: 4. CDR1 and CDR2 (germline): MGHRA, YSYEKL. This chain's CDR3 is CASSQAGTGGLNTGELFF. The CDR3 DNA reads TGCGCCAGCAGCCAAGCCGGGACAGGGGGCTTGAACACCGGGGAGCTGTTTTTT.

This clone was seen only a few times. The V call is TRBV4-2, the J call TRBJ2-1, with 10 bases matching TRBD2. CDR3 length: 16 residues. J lost 9 bases, V lost 0 bases, and 8 bases had no gene match. Looked up from germline, CDR1 is LGHNA and CDR2 is YNFKEQ. CDR3 in DNA: TGTGCCAGCAGCCAAGAGCCAGCGGGAGGGCCGGGTGAGCAGTTCTTC. This translates into CASSQEPAGGPGEQFF.

This chain uses TRBV18 with TRBJ2-2; possibly TRBD2 for D (7 bases). This CDR3 region has 16 residues. The V gene's germline CDR1 is KGHSH and CDR2 LQKENI. The V end was cut by 4 bases, the J end by 5 bases, with 17 bases between. For the CDR3, the DNA is TGTGCCAGCTCACGTGCCTCCGGGGGGCTGACCGGGGAGCTGTTTTTT. Amino acids: CASSRASGGLTGELFF.

The chain uses TRBV5-5 and TRBJ1-5; 10 bases map to TRBD1. Germline assignment: CDR1 SGHKS and CDR2 YYEKEE (reference sequence). J gave up 4 bases and V 4 bases, and 5 bases lay outside the gene matches. The CDR3 sequence is 15 residues long. The CDR3 is CASSSRTGGNQPQHF. CDR3 sequence (DNA): TGTGCCAGCAGCAGCCGGACAGGGGGGAATCAGCCCCAGCATTTT. The full variable domain, with the rest looked up from reference TRBV5-5 and TRBJ1-5, is DAGVTQSPTHLIKTRGQQVTLRCSPISGHKSVSWYQQVLGQGPQFIFQYYEKEERGRGNFPDRFSARQFPNYSSELNVNALLLGDSALYLCASSSRTGGNQPQHFGDGTRLSIL.

J is TRBJ1-4 and V is TRBV5-6; unclear D gene. Trimming removed 0 bases at V and 7 bases at J, with 16 bases between. The CDR3 loop spans 16 amino acids. Looked up from germline, CDR1 is SGHDT and CDR2 is YYEEEE. As DNA, the CDR3 is TGTGCCAGCAGCTTGGAGGGCCAGCAGTTGAGTGAAAAACTGTTTTTT. Encoded protein: CASSLEGQQLSEKLFF.

The sample holds a few counts of this clone. The rearrangement joins TRBV5-6 to TRBJ2-5; D unresolved. The germline V gene has CDR1 SGHDT and CDR2 YYEEEE. CDR3 size: 14 residues. Trimming removed 2 bases from V and 5 bases from J, with 13 bases in between. This chain's CDR3 is CASSFDSGLETQYF. CDR3 in DNA: TGTGCCAGCAGCTTCGATTCTGGGCTGGAGACCCAGTACTTC.

The chain couples TRBV7-2 to TRBJ2-5, with a weak D call TRBD2 (7 bases). Trimming removed 3 bases from V and 3 bases from J, with 11 bases in between. The CDR3 contains 14 residues. Germline V lookup: CDR1 SGHTA, CDR2 FQGNSA. The CDR3 DNA reads as TGTGCCAGCAGCTTCGGCGGGGGCGAAGAGACCCAGTACTTC. This codes for CASSFGGGEETQYF.

V gene TRBV2 combines with J gene TRBJ1-3, with D hard to call. Germline V gives CDR1 SNHLY, CDR2 FYNNEI. V was clipped by 7 bases and J by 4 bases, with 11 bases between them. The CDR3 runs to 13 residues. CDR3 coding DNA: TGTGCCAGCACGTCACTGAGGGGAAACACCATATATTTT. It codes for CASTSLRGNTIYF.

The V call is TRBV7-9, the J call TRBJ2-5; D perhaps matches TRBD2 (6 bases). Trimming took 1 base from V and 1 from J, leaving 7 bases between them. This CDR3 has 14 amino acids. The germline gives CDR1 SEHNR, CDR2 FQNEAQ (reference sequence). The CDR3 DNA sequence: TGTGCCAGCAGCTTAGAGCGGGTCCAAGAGACCCAGTACTTC. As protein: CASSLERVQETQYF.

This clone has only one observation. The V call is TRBV2, the J call TRBJ2-1, with 7 bases identical to TRBD1. This CDR3 has 15 amino acids. The germline CDR1 and CDR2 sequences are SNHLY and FYNNEI. V was pared by 11 bases and J by 6 bases, with 16 bases of the junction left unmatched. CDR3 coding DNA: TGTGCCTTGCAAACAGGGGATGGTGGGACCAATGAGCAGTTCTTC. The encoded protein is CALQTGDGGTNEQFF. Supplemented by reference TRBV2 and TRBJ2-1, the full variable domain reads EPEVTQTPSHQVTQMGQEVILRCVPISNHLYFYWYRQILGQKVEFLVSFYNNEISEKSEIFDDQFSVERPDGSNFTLKIRSTKLEDSAMYFCALQTGDGGTNEQFFGPGTRLTVL.

This clone was recorded only once. The chain couples TRBV6-4 to TRBJ2-3; the D is unclear. Trimming cost V 4 bases and J 2 bases, with 7 bases left between them. This CDR3 has 13 residues. CDR1 and CDR2 (germline): MRHNA, SNTAGT. CDR3 DNA sequence: TGTGCCAGCAGTGTCCGAGCCACAGATACGCAGTATTTT. Its protein is CASSVRATDTQYF.

This clone was counted a few times. The rearrangement joins TRBV11-2 to TRBJ1-2, with D possibly TRBD1 on 5 matching bases. This CDR3 has 15 residues. CDR1 is SGHAT and CDR2 is FQNNGV in the germline V gene. Deletions cut 4 bases from V and 8 bases from J, with 20 bases between. The chain's CDR3 is CASSSLSRDGVGYTF. CDR3 DNA sequence: TGTGCCAGCAGCTCCCTGAGCCGGGACGGTGTAGGCTACACCTTC. The whole variable domain, filled in from reference TRBV11-2 and TRBJ1-2, reads EAGVAQSPRYKIIEKRQSVAFWCNPISGHATLYWYQQILGQGPKLLIQFQNNGVVDDSQLPKDRFSAERLKGVDSTLKIQPAKLEDSAVYLCASSSLSRDGVGYTFGSGTRLTVV.

J is TRBJ2-2 and V is TRBV7-6; 11 bases line up with TRBD2. The CDR3 is 16 residues long. Trimming cost V 5 bases and J 4 bases; bases outside gene matches: 6. Germline V gives CDR1 SGHVS, CDR2 FNYEAQ. The CDR3 spells CASSPGGTSGTGELFF. The CDR3 nucleotides are TGTGCCAGCAGCCCAGGTGGGACTAGCGGCACCGGGGAGCTGTTTTTT.

V and J are TRBV10-2 and TRBJ1-1; D uncertain. This CDR3 region has 15 residues. Trimming removed 6 bases at V and 2 bases at J, with 16 bases between. Germline V gives CDR1 WSHSY, CDR2 SAAADI. The CDR3 DNA reads as TGCGCCAGCAGGGAGAGGGTGGGTATTAACACTGAAGCTTTCTTT. Translated: CASRERVGINTEAFF.